One sample yielded the 20 T cell receptor beta chains listed below, sequenced in a study of blood T cell repertoires in COVID-19. Libraries were prepared by immunoSEQ multiplex PCR; TCRdb keeps only in-frame clonotypes and omits some of them. Here the sample spans roughly 65,000 clones, over 80% being singletons. Sequencing was carried out using peripheral blood. The receptors were sampled from a human donor in a cohort sampled during active COVID-19.

This clone was counted only a few times. This chain connects TRBV3-1 (or the pseudogene TRBV3-2) to TRBJ1-6; D unclear. The CDR3 loop spans 18 amino acids. V lost 0 bases and J 0 bases, leaving 12 bases between the germline ends. CDR1 and CDR2 (germline): LGHDT, YNNKEL (reference sequence). CDR3 in DNA: TGTGCCAGCAGCCAAGAAGGTGGAGGGAGCTCCTATAATTCACCCCTCCACTTT. Its translation is CASSQEGGGSSYNSPLHF.

The genes are TRBV28 and TRBJ2-5; D may be TRBD1 (5 bases). Trimming took 1 base from V and 3 from J, leaving 15 bases between them. CDR3 length: 16 residues. Germline CDR1 is MDHEN and CDR2 is SYDVKM. CDR3 nucleotide sequence: TGTGCCAGCAGTTTATATCTGCGAAGGGGAAAAGAGACCCAGTACTTC. This gives the protein CASSLYLRRGKETQYF.

V gene TRBV29-1 combines with J gene TRBJ1-1, with 7 positions matching TRBD1. Losses at the gene ends were 7 bases for V and 3 bases for J; bases not matched to a gene: 11. Germline values: CDR1 SQVTM, CDR2 ANQGSEA. The CDR3 has 14 residues. The CDR3 sequence: CSARGYGVDTEAFF. CDR3 coding DNA: TGCAGCGCCAGGGGGTACGGGGTAGACACTGAAGCTTTCTTT.

The J gene is TRBJ1-1, the V gene TRBV18; 9 bases are a match to TRBD1. V lost 3 bases, J lost 10 bases, and 6 bases stayed unmatched. Germline V lookup: CDR1 KGHSH, CDR2 LQKENI. The CDR3 loop spans 13 amino acids. This CDR3 reads CASSPGQGAAAFF. Written as DNA, the CDR3 is TGTGCCAGCTCACCGGGACAGGGTGCGGCAGCTTTCTTT.

The chain recombines TRBV19 with TRBJ2-2; 8 positions match TRBD1. The germline gives CDR1 LNHDA, CDR2 SQIVND (reference sequence). The CDR3 sequence is 14 residues long. V shed 10 bases, J shed 5 bases, and the junction held 9 bases outside the gene matches. CDR3 bases: TGTGCCACCAGGGCCAGGGGGCGAACCGGGGAGCTGTTTTTT. Encoded protein: CATRARGRTGELFF.

This chain links TRBV7-2 with TRBJ2-7; 9 bases align to TRBD1. Germline CDR1 and CDR2: SGHTA and FQGNSA. This CDR3 has 15 amino acids. With V trimmed by 4 bases and J by 6 bases, 10 bases remained unmatched. The CDR3 reads CASSSATGGLSEQYF. In nucleotides, the CDR3 is TGTGCCAGCAGCTCTGCGACAGGGGGTTTGTCCGAGCAGTACTTC.

V is TRBV2 and J is TRBJ2-2, with 9 bases aligning to TRBD1. CDR1 and CDR2 from the germline V gene are SNHLY and FYNNEI. The CDR3 consists of 14 residues. The V and J ends lost 4 bases and 7 bases, in that order; junction bases with no gene match: 4. The CDR3 loop reads CASSGTGVGGELFF. The CDR3 coding sequence is TGTGCCAGCAGTGGGACAGGGGTAGGCGGGGAGCTGTTTTTT.

CDR3 nucleotides: TGTGCCAGTACCCCTCTCGCGCGAGGGACGGGAGTAGCGAATCAGCCCCAGCATTTT. Translation gives CASTPLARGTGVANQPQHF. The genes are TRBV19 and TRBJ1-5; the D gene is possibly TRBD1 (5 bases). Germline CDR1 reads LNHDA; CDR2 reads SQIVND (reference sequence). The CDR3 is 19 amino acids. Trimming shortened V by 7 bases and J by 4 bases, and 29 bases separated the two germline ends.

This rearrangement joins TRBV5-5 to TRBJ2-1; 7 nucleotides match TRBD1. The V segment lost 7 bases and the J segment 5 bases; nucleotides outside the gene matches: 6. Germline lookup yields CDR1 SGHKS and CDR2 YYEKEE (reference sequence). This CDR3 has 13 residues. The CDR3 loop is CASRTGANNEQFF. Written as DNA, the CDR3 is TGTGCCAGCCGGACAGGAGCAAACAATGAGCAGTTCTTC.

The gene calls are TRBV11-2 and TRBJ2-5, with 12 bases aligning to TRBD2. J gave up 4 bases and V 3 bases, and 3 bases lay outside the gene matches. Germline V gene data show CDR1 as SGHAT and CDR2 as FQNNGV. The CDR3 extends over 15 amino acids. The CDR3 nucleotides read TGTGCCAGCAGCTTCCCTAGCGGGGGGGGAGAGACCCAGTACTTC. It is translated as CASSFPSGGGETQYF.

This clone has just one count. This chain connects TRBV28 to TRBJ2-7; D uncertain. V lost 4 bases, J lost 2 bases, and 9 bases lay in between. From germline, CDR1 is MDHEN and CDR2 SYDVKM. This CDR3 is built from 13 residues. The CDR3 region has the DNA TGTGCCAGCAGTTCACACAGAGCCTACGAGCAGTACTTC. It codes for CASSSHRAYEQYF.

This chain links TRBV5-5 with TRBJ2-3; 9 nucleotides match TRBD2. The CDR3 runs to 20 residues. Germline values: CDR1 SGHKS, CDR2 YYEKEE (reference sequence). With V trimmed by 2 bases and J by 0 bases, 16 bases remained unmatched. CDR3 bases: TGTGCCAGCAGCTTAAAGAGGGTCTCTCTAGCGGGAACTAGCACAGATACGCAGTATTTT. Amino acid sequence: CASSLKRVSLAGTSTDTQYF.

The chain couples TRBV28 to TRBJ2-7; TRBD1 matches at 8 bases. The CDR3 runs 20 residues. The junction had 24 bases not matched to a gene; V was cut back by 3 bases and J by 5 bases. The germline V gene has CDR1 MDHEN and CDR2 SYDVKM. The chain's CDR3 is CASSFPVTTLTQGAKNEQYF. CDR3 coding DNA: TGTGCCAGCAGTTTCCCGGTCACTACCCTCACGCAGGGGGCGAAGAACGAGCAGTACTTC.

The J gene is TRBJ2-1, the V gene TRBV4-2, with a possible D match to TRBD1 (6 bases). The CDR3 is 11 amino acids. Trimming cost V 8 bases and J 8 bases, with 10 bases left between them. Per the germline V gene, CDR1 is LGHNA and CDR2 is YNFKEQ. CDR3 protein: CASEQGHEQFF. CDR3 coding DNA: TGTGCCAGCGAACAGGGCCATGAGCAGTTCTTC.

The chain recombines TRBV15 with TRBJ1-4, with D tentatively TRBD1 (5 bases). Germline CDR1 LNHNV, CDR2 YYDKDF (reference sequence). The CDR3 is 15 residues long. Trimming removed 5 bases at V and 2 bases at J, with 12 bases between. CDR3 sequence (DNA): TGTGCCACCAGCTCTCCCCGGGGGACTAATGAAAAACTGTTTTTT. It yields the protein CATSSPRGTNEKLFF.

J is TRBJ1-5 and V is TRBV12-5; D perhaps matches TRBD1 (5 bases). Germline V gene data show CDR1 as LGHNT and CDR2 as FRNRAP. Trimming took off 8 bases at V and 5 bases at J, with 16 bases between the two ends. The CDR3 extends over 14 amino acids. As DNA, the CDR3 is TGTGCTAGTCGGTGGGGAAAACAGGATCAGCCCCAGCATTTT. Translating gives CASRWGKQDQPQHF.

The rearrangement links TRBV28 to TRBJ1-6; D is ambiguous. Germline-derived CDR1 and CDR2 are MDHEN and SYDVKM. Trimming removed 2 bases at V and 0 bases at J, with 8 bases between. This CDR3 comprises 16 residues. The CDR3 coding sequence is TGTGCCAGCAGTTTAAATCCCCTCTCCTATAATTCACCCCTCCACTTT. Translation: CASSLNPLSYNSPLHF.

V and J are TRBV3-1 (or the pseudogene TRBV3-2) and TRBJ2-2, with 7 bases that match TRBD2. V was clipped by 3 bases and J by 4 bases; unmatched bases: 11. The CDR3 sequence is 17 residues long. Germline V lookup: CDR1 LGHDT, CDR2 YNNKEL (reference sequence). The CDR3 nucleotides read TGTGCCAGCAGCCAGCTAGCCGGGGGGTTGGGCACCGGGGAGCTGTTTTTT. Translation gives CASSQLAGGLGTGELFF.

This clone showed up just a few times. The chain employs TRBV27 and TRBJ2-7, with 10 bases fitting TRBD2. Germline values: CDR1 MNHEY, CDR2 SMNVEV (reference sequence). Unmatched junction bases numbered 14, after V lost 1 base and J lost 5 bases. The length of the CDR3 is 18 residues. CDR3: CASSLYPPTSGVLDEQYF. CDR3 DNA sequence: TGTGCCAGCAGTTTATACCCCCCTACTAGCGGGGTATTGGACGAGCAGTACTTC.

This rearrangement joins TRBV4-3 to TRBJ1-6; D remains ambiguous. This CDR3 is 17 amino acids long. CDR1 and CDR2 from the germline V gene are LGHNA and YSLEER. V lost 1 base and J 9 bases, leaving 19 bases between the germline ends. CDR3 protein: CASSQVALGSSGSPLHF. CDR3 DNA: TGCGCCAGCAGCCAAGTGGCACTGGGGTCAAGCGGTTCACCCCTCCACTTT.